One sample yielded the 24 T cell receptor beta chains listed below, sequenced in a study of shared clonotypes between healthy human individuals. Profiling relied on immunoSEQ multiplex PCR, and the TCRdb table lists in-frame clones only, not all of them. The sample lists approximately 2.3 million clones, approximately 93% occurring once. Sample: naive CD4+ T cells from PBMCs. Noted subset: CD45RA+ positively selected. The source of these receptors is a man younger than 35 in good health. Some clones in this sample may be carry-over from other donors' samples.

In this sample, this clone turned up once. The J gene is TRBJ2-1, the V gene TRBV5-1, with 7 positions matching TRBD2. Germline CDR1 reads SGHRS; CDR2 reads YFSETQ. This CDR3 comprises 15 residues. V was pared by 3 bases and J by 6 bases, with 9 bases of the junction left unmatched. CDR3 sequence (DNA): TGCGCCAGCAGCTCTTCGCTGAGCGGGGTCAATGAGCAGTTCTTC. As protein: CASSSSLSGVNEQFF.

The count of this clone is one. The V and J genes are TRBV6-5 and TRBJ2-5; D may correspond to TRBD1 or TRBD2 (5 bases each). Germline lookup yields CDR1 MNHEY and CDR2 SVGAGI. Trimming left V 0 bases short and J 5 bases short, with 16 bases between. CDR3 size: 16 residues. The DNA for the CDR3 is TGTGCCAGCAGTTACTCGGGGCCGGGAACCTCGGAGACCCAGTACTTC. This translates into CASSYSGPGTSETQYF.

The chain joins TRBV18 to TRBJ2-5, with D uncertain. The germline V and J ends were trimmed by 1 base and 3 bases, with 6 bases remaining between them. Germline V gene sequence: CDR1 KGHSH, CDR2 LQKENI. This CDR3 spans 13 amino acids. The CDR3 bases are TGTGCCAGCTCACCACGGATAGAAGAGACCCAGTACTTC. Encoded protein: CASSPRIEETQYF.

The chain is built from TRBV28 and TRBJ1-1, with D unresolved. This CDR3 comprises 11 residues. Germline loops: CDR1 MDHEN, CDR2 SYDVKM. V lost 4 bases and J 11 bases, leaving 11 bases between the germline ends. The CDR3 region is CASSSTRGAFF. The CDR3, as DNA: TGTGCCAGCAGTTCCACTCGGGGTGCTTTCTTT.

Regarding this clone: This specimen includes other DNA sequences encoding the same CDR3. The J gene is TRBJ2-6, the V gene TRBV7-3; D gene uncertain. Germline CDR1 reads SGHTA; CDR2 reads FQGTGA. Trimming removed 0 bases at V and 0 bases at J, with 3 bases between. CDR3 length equals 15 residues. CDR3 bases: TGTGCCAGCAGCTTAACCAACTCTGGGGCCAACGTCCTGACTTTC. This gives the protein CASSLTNSGANVLTF. Supplemented by reference TRBV7-3 and TRBJ2-6, the full variable domain reads GAGVSQTPSNKVTEKGKYVELRCDPISGHTALYWYRQSLGQGPEFLIYFQGTGAADDSGLPNDRFFAVRPEGSVSTLKIQRTERGDSAVYLCASSLTNSGANVLTFGAGSRLTVL.

DNA for the CDR3: TGCGCCAGCAGCCAAGATCGGGACAGCGGGTCCCCCAATCAGCCCCAGCATTTT. As protein: CASSQDRDSGSPNQPQHF. The rearrangement joins TRBV4-1 to TRBJ1-5; 7 nucleotides agree with TRBD1. CDR3 length: 18 amino acids. Germline trimming cut 0 bases from V and 3 bases from J; bases unmatched to any gene: 11. CDR1 MGHRA and CDR2 YSYEKL come from the germline V gene.

The chain carries TRBV5-8 and TRBJ2-3; no clear D gene. The V and J ends lost 1 base and 4 bases respectively, with 19 bases between them. The CDR3 covers 17 residues. Germline V CDR1 and CDR2: SGHTS, YDEGEE. The CDR3 sequence: CASSLWRSADLPDTQYF. In nucleotides, the CDR3 is TGTGCCAGCAGCTTGTGGCGCTCGGCGGACCTACCAGATACGCAGTATTTT. Full variable domain (outside the CDR3, taken from reference TRBV5-8 and TRBJ2-3): EAGVTQSPTHLIKTRGQQATLRCSPISGHTSVYWYQQALGLGLQFLLWYDEGEERNRGNFPPRFSGRQFPNYSSELNVNALELEDSALYLCASSLWRSADLPDTQYFGPGTRLTVL.

This chain links TRBV2 with TRBJ1-4, with a tentative D call TRBD1 (6 bases). The CDR3 has 14 residues. Looked up from germline, CDR1 is SNHLY and CDR2 is FYNNEI. Deletions cut 3 bases from V and 7 bases from J, with 12 bases between. CDR3 coding DNA: TGTGCCAGCAGTGATGGGCAGGGGAGTGAAAAACTGTTTTTT. Residues: CASSDGQGSEKLFF.

The V and J genes are TRBV27 and TRBJ2-6, with D possibly TRBD2 on 5 matching bases. V lost 5 bases and J 0 bases, leaving 20 bases between the germline ends. Germline CDR1 MNHEY, CDR2 SMNVEV (reference sequence). The CDR3 sequence is 19 residues long. Written as DNA, the CDR3 is TGTGCCAGCAGTCCCCAAGCGGAGGCCCTTATCTCTGGGGCCAACGTCCTGACTTTC. It yields the protein CASSPQAEALISGANVLTF.

V gene TRBV19 combines with J gene TRBJ1-2; TRBD1 matches 12 bases. CDR1 and CDR2 from the germline V gene are LNHDA and SQIVND (reference sequence). This CDR3 is 15 amino acids long. J gave up 8 bases and V 2 bases, and 6 bases lay outside the gene matches. CDR3 DNA sequence: TGTGCCAGTAGTATACCGGGACAGGGGGCCAGGGGCTACACCTTC. Protein product: CASSIPGQGARGYTF.

The chain has TRBV5-1 and TRBJ2-1; TRBD1 matches 11 bases. V lost 0 bases, J lost 9 bases, and 5 bases stayed unmatched. The CDR3 spans 15 residues. Germline CDR1 SGHRS, CDR2 YFSETQ. In DNA, the CDR3 is TGCGCCAGCAGCTTGGCCGGGACAGGGGGGCTTGAGCAGTTCTTC. This gives the protein CASSLAGTGGLEQFF.

The CDR3 reads CASSQFGTVSTDTQYF. The CDR3 DNA reads TGTGCCAGCAGCCAATTCGGGACAGTTAGCACAGATACGCAGTATTTT. The rearrangement joins TRBV14 to TRBJ2-3; 7 positions agree with TRBD1. CDR3 length equals 16 residues. V was clipped by 2 bases and J by 0 bases; unmatched bases: 5. The germline CDR1 and CDR2 sequences are SGHDN and FVKESK.

On this clone itself: Distinct nucleotide sequences in the sample also encode this CDR3. The rearrangement joins TRBV6-1 to TRBJ2-5; D is possibly TRBD1 or TRBD2 (5 bases each). The V end was cut by 1 base, the J end by 1 base, with 7 bases between. CDR1 is MNHNS, CDR2 SASEGT, per germline. This CDR3 has 14 residues. The CDR3 DNA is TGTGCCAGCAGTGAAGGGGGGACCCAAGAGACCCAGTACTTC. This sequence encodes CASSEGGTQETQYF.

Note on this clone: Other DNA sequences in the sample encode the same CDR3. J is TRBJ2-3 and V is TRBV4-3; 11 positions agree with TRBD2. V dropped 4 bases and J dropped 1; count of bases not matched to a gene: 4. CDR1 is LGHNA, CDR2 YSLEER, per germline. This CDR3 is 16 amino acids long. This CDR3 is CASSRGLAGGTDTQYF. DNA for the CDR3: TGCGCCAGCAGCCGAGGACTAGCGGGCGGCACAGATACGCAGTATTTT.

On this clone: Additional DNA sequences in this sample encode the identical CDR3. The V and J genes are TRBV28 and TRBJ2-7; 9 bases are a match to TRBD1. Trimming at V came to 7 bases and at J to 3 bases, leaving 4 bases not matched to a gene. The CDR3 length is 13 residues. CDR1 is MDHEN and CDR2 is SYDVKM in the germline V gene. The CDR3 region is CASNPGQGYEQYF. The CDR3 nucleotides read TGTGCCAGCAACCCGGGACAGGGCTACGAGCAGTACTTC.

This rearrangement joins TRBV6-4 to TRBJ1-5; tentative D call: TRBD1 (6 bases). Trimming removed 6 bases at V and 6 bases at J, with 12 bases between. Germline V gives CDR1 MRHNA, CDR2 SNTAGT. The CDR3 contains 13 residues. CDR3 region: CASRQGVGQPQHF. In nucleotides, the CDR3 is TGTGCCAGCAGACAGGGCGTAGGTCAGCCCCAGCATTTT.

The chain has TRBV5-6 and TRBJ1-5; D unresolved. Trimming stripped 2 bases from V and 6 bases from J, with 12 bases between. The CDR3 runs to 14 residues. The germline V gene encodes CDR1 SGHDT and CDR2 YYEEEE. The CDR3 DNA is TGTGCCAGCAGCTTAAGGACGAACTCTCAGCCCCAGCATTTT. Translation gives CASSLRTNSQPQHF.

The rearrangement joins TRBV18 to TRBJ2-2; 7 nucleotides agree with TRBD2. In germline, CDR1 is KGHSH, CDR2 LQKENI. Trimming cost V 4 bases and J 4 bases; bases outside gene matches: 6. The CDR3 has 15 residues. The CDR3 loop is CASSRASGLTGELFF. The CDR3 DNA sequence: TGTGCCAGCTCACGCGCTAGCGGACTCACCGGGGAGCTGTTTTTT.

The rearrangement uses TRBV20-1 and TRBJ2-3; D not certain. CDR3 length equals 11 residues. Germline loops: CDR1 DFQATT, CDR2 SNEGSKA (reference sequence). With 7 bases removed from V and 6 bases from J, the gap between germline ends came to 11 bases. CDR3 amino acids: CSEYFRDTQYF. DNA for the CDR3: TGCAGTGAATACTTCCGGGATACGCAGTATTTT.

This clone was recorded once. Within the sample, other DNA sequences also encode this same CDR3. The chain employs TRBV7-3 and TRBJ2-3; D gene unclear. V was trimmed by 0 bases and J by 2 bases, leaving 6 bases between them. The germline CDR1 and CDR2 sequences are SGHTA and FQGTGA. The CDR3 is 14 amino acids. CDR3 loop: CASSLTGFTDTQYF. CDR3 nucleotide sequence: TGTGCCAGCAGCTTAACAGGGTTCACAGATACGCAGTATTTT.

The chain combines TRBV28 with TRBJ1-2; D unresolved. The germline V and J ends were trimmed by 5 bases and 3 bases, with 13 bases remaining between them. Germline values: CDR1 MDHEN, CDR2 SYDVKM. The CDR3 sequence is 14 residues long. The chain's CDR3 is CASSPPKGYYGYTF. The CDR3 region has the DNA TGTGCCAGCAGTCCCCCGAAAGGGTACTATGGCTACACCTTC.

V usage is TRBV28 and J usage is TRBJ2-1, with 13 bases identical to TRBD2. The CDR3 has 18 residues. Germline CDR1 and CDR2: MDHEN and SYDVKM. Trimming at V came to 8 bases and at J to 4 bases, leaving 14 bases not matched to a gene. As DNA, the CDR3 is TGTGCCAGCCAACTTAACCCGGGACTAGCGGGATTTTACAATGAGCAGTTCTTC. Residues: CASQLNPGLAGFYNEQFF.

This clone was recorded once. The chain employs TRBV1 and TRBJ2-7; the table calls TRBD2, which could not be checked here. TRBV1 is noted as a pseudogene. The CDR3 sequence is 14 residues long. The CDR3 nucleotides read TGCACCAGCAGCTCCGGGATAAAAACATACGAGCAGTACTTC. This sequence encodes CTSSSGIKTYEQYF.

The chain couples TRBV6-5 to TRBJ1-2; possibly TRBD1 for D (6 bases). This CDR3 comprises 14 residues. Between the trimmed V and J ends, which lost 7 bases and 0 bases, there was a span of 12 bases. CDR1 and CDR2 (germline): MNHEY, SVGAGI. The DNA of the CDR3 is TGTGCCAGCACGCGTCAGGGGTCTAACTATGGCTACACCTTC. It codes for CASTRQGSNYGYTF.